The source of this T cell receptor (beta chain) is a study of blood T cell repertoires in COVID-19. Study details: Both acute and convalescent COVID-19 samples were obtained from the United States, Italy and Spain. PBMCs, B-cell-depleted T cells, or T cells were the source of the cDNA or gDNA that made up the material.

CDR3 length equals 13 residues. Germline V gene sequence: CDR1 MNHEY, CDR2 SMNVEV (reference sequence). The V gene lost 5 bases and the J gene lost 4 bases, with 11 bases spanning the gap. Methods used by the authors: Reference gene primer amplification yielded estimated nucleated cell counts. The data were produced by immunoSEQ multiplex PCR, yet TCRdb's version contains in-frame clones alone and is incomplete. Clonal size and the V and J genes are those of that table, whereas D and trimming came from the DNA. The data contain some 240,000 clones, about 87% of them seen just once; the ten biggest clones take up 10%. Recruited during active infection, patients (from Seattle) were subsequently followed longitudinally.

The V call is TRBV27, the J call TRBJ1-1; a weak D match, TRBD1 (5 bases). This receptor was taken from a woman in her 70s with COVID-19, enrolled during active disease. Sequencing input: peripheral blood. In nucleotides, the CDR3 is TGTGCCAGCAGTCGTACAGGATCCACTGAAGCTTTCTTT. Translating gives CASSRTGSTEAFF.